This TCR beta chain was captured by sequencing in a study of T cell responses to AZD1222 COVID-19 vaccine. Study-wide context: Pooling of second doses given at about 4 or about 12 weeks was done. Study-level points and caveats: Spike-specific TCR breadth and depth grew following two AZD1222 doses. Across spike, vaccine-associated CD4 TCRs were found, dominant at 160-218 and 743-854.

As for this clone: Its cognate antigen is unknown.

Trimming shortened V by 3 bases and J by 4 bases, and 7 bases separated the two germline ends. Germline V gives CDR1 SGHTA, CDR2 FQGNSA. The CDR3 totals 13 residues. Assay used: immunoSEQ multiplex PCR; TCRdb lists only in-frame clones, some missing. This sample has around 100,000 clones, with around 87% found just once. This chain uses TRBV7-2 with TRBJ2-1; D remains unclear. The source is an adult in good health. The sequenced sample was peripheral blood, obtained on day 0 of AZD1222 vaccination. The CDR3 coding sequence is TGTGCCAGCAGCTTTTGGGTTTACAATGAGCAGTTCTTC. This sequence encodes CASSFWVYNEQFF.